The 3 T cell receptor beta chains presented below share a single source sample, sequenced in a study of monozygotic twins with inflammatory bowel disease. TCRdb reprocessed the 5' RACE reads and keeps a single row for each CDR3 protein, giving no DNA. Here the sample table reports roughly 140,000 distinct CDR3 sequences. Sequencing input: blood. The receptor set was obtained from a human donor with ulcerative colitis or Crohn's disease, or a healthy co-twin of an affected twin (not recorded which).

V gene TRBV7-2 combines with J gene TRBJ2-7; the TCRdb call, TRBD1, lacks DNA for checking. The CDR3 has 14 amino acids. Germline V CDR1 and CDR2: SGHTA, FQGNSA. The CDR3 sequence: CASSFISRDGEQYF.

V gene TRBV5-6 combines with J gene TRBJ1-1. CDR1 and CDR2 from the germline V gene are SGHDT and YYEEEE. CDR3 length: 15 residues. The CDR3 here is CASSLSRGSNTEAFF.

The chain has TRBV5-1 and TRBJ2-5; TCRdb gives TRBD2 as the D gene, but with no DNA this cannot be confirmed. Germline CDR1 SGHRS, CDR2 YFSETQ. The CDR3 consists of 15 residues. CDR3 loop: CASSVSPGTRETQYF. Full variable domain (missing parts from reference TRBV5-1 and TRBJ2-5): KAGVTQTPRYLIKTRGQQVTLSCSPISGHRSVSWYQQTPGQGLQFLFEYFSETQRNKGNFPGRFSGRQFSNSRSEMNVSTLELGDSALYLCASSVSPGTRETQYFGPGTRLLVL.